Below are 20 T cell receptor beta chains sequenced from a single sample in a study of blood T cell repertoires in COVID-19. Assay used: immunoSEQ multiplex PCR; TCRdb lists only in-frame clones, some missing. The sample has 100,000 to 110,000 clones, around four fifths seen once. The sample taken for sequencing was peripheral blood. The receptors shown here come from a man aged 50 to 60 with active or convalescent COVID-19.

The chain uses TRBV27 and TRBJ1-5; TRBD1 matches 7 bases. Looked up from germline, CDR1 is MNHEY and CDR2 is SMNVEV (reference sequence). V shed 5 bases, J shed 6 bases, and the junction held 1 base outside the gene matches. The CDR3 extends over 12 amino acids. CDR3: CASSPGGQPQHF. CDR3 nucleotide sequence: TGTGCCAGCAGTCCAGGGGGTCAGCCCCAGCATTTT.

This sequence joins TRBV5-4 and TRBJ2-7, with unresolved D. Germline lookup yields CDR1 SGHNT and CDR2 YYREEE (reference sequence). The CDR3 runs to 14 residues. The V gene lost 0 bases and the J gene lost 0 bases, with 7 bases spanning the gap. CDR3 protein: CASSLAVGSYEQYF. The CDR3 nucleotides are TGTGCCAGCAGCTTGGCGGTTGGCTCCTACGAGCAGTACTTC.

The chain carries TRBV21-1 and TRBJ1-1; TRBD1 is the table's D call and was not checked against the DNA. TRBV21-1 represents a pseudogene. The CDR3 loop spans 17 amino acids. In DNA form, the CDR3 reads TGTGCCAGCAGCAAAGATCGCAGGTCATCCCTGAACACTGAAGCTTTCTTT. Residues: CASSKDRRSSLNTEAFF.

As DNA, the CDR3 is TGTGCCAGCGTCCCCTTTAGCGGGAGGGCGGCCTACGAGCAGTACTTC. The encoded protein is CASVPFSGRAAYEQYF. This rearrangement joins TRBV2 to TRBJ2-7; TRBD2 matches at 11 bases. The CDR3 extends over 16 amino acids. The V gene's germline CDR1 is SNHLY and CDR2 FYNNEI. Losses at the gene ends were 8 bases for V and 2 bases for J; bases not matched to a gene: 11.

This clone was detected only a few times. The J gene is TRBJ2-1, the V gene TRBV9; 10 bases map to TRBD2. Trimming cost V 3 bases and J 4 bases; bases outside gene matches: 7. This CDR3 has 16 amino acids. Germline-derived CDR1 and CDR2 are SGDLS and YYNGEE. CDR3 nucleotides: TGTGCCAGCAGCGCCAGTGCTAGCGGGGGATACAATGAGCAGTTCTTC. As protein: CASSASASGGYNEQFF.

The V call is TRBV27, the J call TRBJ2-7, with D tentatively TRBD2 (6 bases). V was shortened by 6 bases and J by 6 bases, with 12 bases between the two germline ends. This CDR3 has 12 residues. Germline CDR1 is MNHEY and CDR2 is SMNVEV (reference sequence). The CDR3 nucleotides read TGTGCCAGCAGCCCACGGCGGGGCGAGCAGTACTTC. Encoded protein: CASSPRRGEQYF.

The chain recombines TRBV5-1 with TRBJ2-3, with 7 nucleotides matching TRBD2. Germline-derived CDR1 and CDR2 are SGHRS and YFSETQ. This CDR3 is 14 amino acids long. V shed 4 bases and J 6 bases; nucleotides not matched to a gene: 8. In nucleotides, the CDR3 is TGCGCCAGCAGCCCTAGCGGAGGATCGGATACGCAGTATTTT. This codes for CASSPSGGSDTQYF.

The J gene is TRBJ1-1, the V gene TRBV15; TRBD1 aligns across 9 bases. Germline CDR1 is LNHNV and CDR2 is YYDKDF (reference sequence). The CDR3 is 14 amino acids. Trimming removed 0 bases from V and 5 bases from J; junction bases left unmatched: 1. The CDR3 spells CATSREGQGTEAFF. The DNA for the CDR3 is TGTGCCACCAGCAGAGAGGGACAGGGAACTGAAGCTTTCTTT. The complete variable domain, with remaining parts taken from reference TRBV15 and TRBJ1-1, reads DAMVIQNPRYQVTQFGKPVTLSCSQTLNHNVMYWYQQKSSQAPKLLFHYYDKDFNNEADTPDNFQSRRPNTSFCFLDIRSPGLGDTAMYLCATSREGQGTEAFFGQGTRLTVV.

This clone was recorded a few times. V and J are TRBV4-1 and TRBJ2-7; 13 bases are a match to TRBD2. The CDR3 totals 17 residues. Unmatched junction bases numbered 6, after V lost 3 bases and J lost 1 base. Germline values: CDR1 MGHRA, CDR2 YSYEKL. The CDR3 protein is CASSQDEGLAGSYEQYF. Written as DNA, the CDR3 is TGCGCCAGCAGCCAGGATGAGGGACTAGCGGGATCCTACGAGCAGTACTTC.

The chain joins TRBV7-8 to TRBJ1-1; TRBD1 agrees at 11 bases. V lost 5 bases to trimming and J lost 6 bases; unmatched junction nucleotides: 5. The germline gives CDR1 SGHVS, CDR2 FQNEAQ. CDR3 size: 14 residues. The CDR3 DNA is TGTGCCAGCAGCCTCCGGACAGGGGGCTCTGAAGCTTTCTTT. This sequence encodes CASSLRTGGSEAFF. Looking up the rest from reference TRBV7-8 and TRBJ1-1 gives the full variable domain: GAGVSQSPRYKVAKRGQDVALRCDPISGHVSLFWYQQALGQGPEFLTYFQNEAQLDKSGLPSDRFFAERPEGSVSTLKIQRTQQEDSAVYLCASSLRTGGSEAFFGQGTRLTVV.

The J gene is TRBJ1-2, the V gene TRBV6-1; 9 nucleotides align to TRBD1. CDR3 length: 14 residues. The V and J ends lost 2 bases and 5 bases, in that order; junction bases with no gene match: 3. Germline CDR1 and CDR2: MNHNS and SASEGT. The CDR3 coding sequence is TGTGCCAGCAGTGAAAGGGACAGGGTATATGGCTACACCTTC. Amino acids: CASSERDRVYGYTF.

The DNA of the CDR3 is TGTGCCAGCAGCCGAAGAGAAGACAGGTACAACTATGGCTACACCTTC. Its protein product is CASSRREDRYNYGYTF. The chain couples TRBV5-6 to TRBJ1-2, with D possibly being TRBD1 (6 bases). Germline lookup yields CDR1 SGHDT and CDR2 YYEEEE. V gave up 4 bases and J gave up 2 bases, with 18 bases separating them. The CDR3 contains 16 residues.

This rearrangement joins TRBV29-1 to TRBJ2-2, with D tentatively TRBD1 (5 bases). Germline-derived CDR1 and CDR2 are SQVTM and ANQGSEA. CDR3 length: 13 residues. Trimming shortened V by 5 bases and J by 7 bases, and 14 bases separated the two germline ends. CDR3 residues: CSVLGQGIGELFF. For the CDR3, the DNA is TGCAGCGTTTTGGGGCAAGGGATCGGGGAGCTGTTTTTT.

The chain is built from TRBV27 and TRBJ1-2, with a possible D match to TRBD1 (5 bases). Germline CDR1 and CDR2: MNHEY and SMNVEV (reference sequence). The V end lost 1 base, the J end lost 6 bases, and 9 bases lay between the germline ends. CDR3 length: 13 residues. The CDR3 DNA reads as TGTGCCAGCAGTTTATGGCAGGGCAATGGCTACACCTTC. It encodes CASSLWQGNGYTF.

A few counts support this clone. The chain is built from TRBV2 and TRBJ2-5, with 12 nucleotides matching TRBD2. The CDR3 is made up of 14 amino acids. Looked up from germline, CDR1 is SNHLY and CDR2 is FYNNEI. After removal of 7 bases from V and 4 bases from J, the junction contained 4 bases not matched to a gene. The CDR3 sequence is CASMKGLAGETQYF. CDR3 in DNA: TGTGCCAGCATGAAGGGACTAGCGGGAGAGACCCAGTACTTC.

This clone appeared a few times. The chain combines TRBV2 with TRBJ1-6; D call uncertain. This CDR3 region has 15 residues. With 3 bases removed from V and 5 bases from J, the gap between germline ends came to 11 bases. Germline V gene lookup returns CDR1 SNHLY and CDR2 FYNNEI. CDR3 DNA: TGTGCCAGCAGTGAGATGGCGGGAAATAATTCACCCCTCCACTTT. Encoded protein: CASSEMAGNNSPLHF.

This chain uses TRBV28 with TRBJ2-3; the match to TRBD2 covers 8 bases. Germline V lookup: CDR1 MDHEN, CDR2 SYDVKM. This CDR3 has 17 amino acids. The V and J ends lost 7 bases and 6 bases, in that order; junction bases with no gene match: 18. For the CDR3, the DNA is TGTGCCAGCACCACGCCTATGGGAGCGGGAGCAAGGGATACGCAGTATTTT. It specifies CASTTPMGAGARDTQYF.

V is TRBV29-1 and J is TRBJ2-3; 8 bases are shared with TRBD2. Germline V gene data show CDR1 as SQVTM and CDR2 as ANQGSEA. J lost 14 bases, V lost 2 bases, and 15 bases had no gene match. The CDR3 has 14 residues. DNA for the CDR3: TGCAGCGTTGAACTAGCGGGTCGAGACCCGAGGCTGTATTTT. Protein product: CSVELAGRDPRLYF.

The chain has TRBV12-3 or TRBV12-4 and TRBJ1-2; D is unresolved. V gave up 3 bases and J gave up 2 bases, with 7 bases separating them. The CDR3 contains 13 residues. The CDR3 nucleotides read TGTGCCAGCAGTTTTGATCAGAACTATGGCTACACCTTC. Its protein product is CASSFDQNYGYTF.

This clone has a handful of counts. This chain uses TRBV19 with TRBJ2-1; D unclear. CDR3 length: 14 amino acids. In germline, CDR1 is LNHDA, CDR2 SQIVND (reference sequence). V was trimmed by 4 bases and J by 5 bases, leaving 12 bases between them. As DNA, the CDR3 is TGTGCCAGTAGTAACACTGCGGATCACAATGAGCAGTTCTTC. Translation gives CASSNTADHNEQFF.